The entry that follows covers one T cell receptor beta chain sequence. Its target is not known. The data originate from a study of cytomegalovirus exposure and HLA in healthy donors. Study results and limitations: Most observed TCR sequences were rare, whereas some public TCRs were detected in many donors.

Clones were read by immunoSEQ multiplex PCR, and TCRdb kept only the in-frame ones, dropping some. The table lists roughly 260,000 clones, around 87% of them singletons. The CDR3 is 15 amino acids. V shed 4 bases and J 1 base; nucleotides not matched to a gene: 1. CDR1 and CDR2 from the germline V gene are LGHNA and YSLEER. V is TRBV4-3 and J is TRBJ2-2; 9 positions match TRBD2. This receptor was obtained from a man between 18 and 35 years old in good health and CMV-seronegative. Specimen: PBMCs. The CDR3 loop reads CASSPTSGNTGELFF. The CDR3 DNA reads TGCGCCAGCAGCCCGACTAGCGGGAACACCGGGGAGCTGTTTTTT.